The sequence of this T cell receptor (beta chain) was determined in a study of cytomegalovirus exposure and HLA in healthy donors listed by TCRdb under 2017. Study-wide context: An earlier analysis of several hundred of the donors reported roughly 300 Gb of sequence data and some 100 million unique TCR beta sequences from 150 million to 200 million T cells. A later analysis re-analyzed previously published TCR beta repertoires from 666 donors and added high-resolution HLA genotyping to study TCR occurrence patterns. To predict cytomegalovirus infection status, the study combined high-throughput TCR immunosequencing, statistical association of individual TCRs with disease status, and machine learning. Genome-wide SNP genotypes for about three fifths of the roughly 670 donors were used in a later genetic analysis, which treated that subset as a discovery cohort. Among roughly 400 genotyped donors of the cohort, an average of approximately 220,000 unique TCR beta nucleotide sequences was sequenced per donor, of which roughly 17% were non-productive. Class I and class II HLA loci were covered by the typing at four-digit resolution. Of the roughly 410 genotyped donors, 80% to 90% were placed in the genetic ancestry cluster associated with self-reported Caucasian donors. The number of donors typed differed by locus, with 629-630 for A, B, C, DRB1 and DQB1, around 560 for DQA1, 600 to 610 for DPA1, and about 450 for DPB1. The study aimed to test whether signatures of past pathogen exposure could be identified by cataloging public T cell receptors. An early release that covered some 630 HLA-typed donors contained 250 to 350 gigabases of sequencing data and 85 million to 100 million unique TCR sequences. Donor age, sex, ethnicity and CMV serostatus were collected together with the repertoire data. Rather than using new phenotypic data, the later analysis identified candidate immune exposures from TCR beta sequences and from how often those sequences occurred across donors. An earlier analysis of several hundred of the donors applied high-throughput TCR beta sequencing to assess whether each TCR beta V gene segment acted as functional or pseudogenic. Every discovery cohort repertoire had been produced on one sequencing platform. Five DR-DQ haplotypes were treated as single units for association and clustering because of strong linkage in the cohort. Along with the approximately 700-subject first cohort, a separate validation cohort of over a hundred different subjects was used. The study profiled the T cell repertoires of fewer than 850 subjects by immunosequencing and related them to cytomegalovirus serostatus.

The study at large found these results: Compared with the roughly 600-donor mean, donors in an Asian-associated ancestry cluster had fewer N-insertions in productive TCRs, according to a later genetic analysis. Across donors, most TCR sequences were observed very rarely, whereas some public TCRs were present in many individuals. Roughly uniform sequencing depth across donors was assumed in presence/absence analyses, although this assumption may not hold. According to a later analysis, most CMV-associated TCR beta chains appeared to be HLA-restricted, and the HLA associations seemed to be driven largely by CMV exposure. Only TCR beta chains were sequenced in this cohort, and the absence of alpha or paired-chain data limited detectable features. The study listed 164 TCR beta chains as associated with cytomegalovirus. Correlated functional status among segregating V segments might be attributable to linkage disequilibrium, but an unknown experimental factor could not be ruled out. In vitro tests confirmed that a few of the cytomegalovirus-associated TCR beta chains recognize cytomegalovirus antigens. A cluster of highly shared sequence variants was judged likely to represent a technical artifact of the sequencing pipeline. In a later analysis, HLA-associated TCR beta chains were found to be more clonally expanded and to have lower generation probabilities than equally common non-associated chains. According to a later analysis, parvovirus B19, influenza, CMV and Epstein-Barr virus appeared linked to several top co-occurrence clusters. According to the authors, the approach could potentially be generalized to other disease states and immunological phenotypes. When HLA alleles, especially DR and DQ, strongly co-occurred, attributing TCR associations to individual alleles was difficult. A later analysis associated roughly 17,000 TCR beta sequences with specific HLA alleles at a false discovery rate of 0.05. Because counts were too low, some 16 rarely observed V segments, including chromosome 9 orphons, were excluded from the earlier analysis of 587 of the donors. An association between a missense DCLRE1C variant and V-gene and J-gene trimming of TCR beta chains was found in a later genetic analysis and replicated in an independent cohort. A further reported finding was that TCR beta sequences accurately predicted the HLA-A and HLA-B alleles for most subjects in the first cohort. The only immune exposure information available for the cohort was CMV serostatus. Because HLA typing was unavailable for some donors at each locus, only the typed subset was used in association tests. In an earlier analysis of about 600 of the donors, most TCR beta V segments appeared in productive rearrangements about 90% or about 30% of the time, broadly matching IMGT annotations. A later analysis found that TCR association rates varied across HLA loci, with DRB1 alleles showing the most associated TCRs and HLA-C alleles the fewest. The classifier was reported to diagnose cytomegalovirus status with high specificity and sensitivity in both the original and validation cohorts. Because the 87-base-pair reads could not distinguish some IMGT-functional V segments, including TRBV6-2 and TRBV6-3, those segments were excluded.

Concerning this clone: The target of this receptor is not known. Nothing much larger sits one base from this clone, and base qualities are not available.

The cohort was made up of approximately 700 healthy bone marrow donors. At the time of sampling, all cohort members were nominally healthy, though unrecorded immune exposures were likely present. The donor was CMV seronegative and belonged to the group of around 350 seronegative cohort members. Each donor provided a peripheral blood sample, and peripheral blood mononuclear cells were used for TCR beta sequencing. The Qiagen DNeasy Blood Extraction Kit was used to extract genomic DNA from the blood cell samples. The method was the immunoSEQ multiplex PCR assay. For the multiplex PCR, a mixture combining 60 forward primers for TCR Vbeta segments and 13 reverse primers for TCR Jbeta segments was used. The CDR3 region of rearranged TCR beta genes was amplified from genomic DNA by a multiplex PCR assay. On the Illumina HiSeq System, the amplified TCR beta libraries were sequenced as 87-base-pair reads. In the paper's pipeline: Across the 666 repertoires, a later analysis counted 78 million or so unique TCR beta chains, 8.5 million to 12 million of which were shared by at least two donors. Raw reads were error-corrected and collapsed into unique sequences by a nearest-neighbor algorithm in which closely related sequences were merged to remove PCR and sequencing errors. To assign V, D and J gene segments, CDR3 sequences were aligned to IMGT reference sequences. For a sequence to be retained, at least a six-nucleotide match to both a V gene segment and a J gene segment was required. A rearrangement counted as productive if the CDR3 had no stop codons and remained in frame with V and J, and every other rearrangement counted as non-productive. Following IMGT convention, CDR3 was defined as the stretch from the second conserved V-encoded cysteine up to the conserved J-encoded phenylalanine. The earlier analysis of 550 to 650 of the donors excluded any sequence lacking an unambiguous match to a single V gene segment. In an earlier analysis of roughly 600 of the donors, a V segment was called functional when productive rearrangements were above 56.7%, and segregating when the standard deviation between donors exceeded 5%. To diagnose cytomegalovirus status from the catalog of TCR beta chain sequences, a statistical classification framework was built. A later analysis assigned V and J genes by comparing TCR nucleotide sequences with IMGT/GENE-DB human TR gene sequences. A later analysis assigned CDR3 sequences and most-parsimonious VDJ recombination scenarios with the TCRdist pipeline. In a later analysis, each TCR beta chain was defined by its CDR3 amino acid sequence together with its V-gene family, and reads without a unique V-gene family were excluded. To address suspected cross-contamination and a sequencing artifact, a later analysis removed some 620 highly shared, low-generation-probability nucleotide sequences. In a later analysis, a clonal expansion index for each public chain was calculated from normalized within-repertoire ranks of inferred template counts. In a later analysis, generation probabilities were computed with a VDJ recombination model fitted to out-of-frame rearrangements, and the resulting probabilities were checked against IGoR. Hypergeometric tests were used in a later analysis to score TCR-TCR, TCR-HLA and TCR-CMV co-occurrence, with a repertoire-size bias correction applied to the TCR pairs. False discovery rates were estimated in a later analysis by permuting HLA or CMV assignments 20 times. In a later analysis, co-occurring TCRs were grouped using DBSCAN, with TCRdist sequence similarity added in when clustering inside HLA-allele-positive subsets. Co-occurrence clustering excluded repertoires with fewer than 30,000 or more than 120,000 public chains, plus five with anomalous nucleotide sharing. TCRdb provides this immuneACCESS table in a form limited to in-frame rearrangements. Some clones are lacking; in checked studies, under half of them reflect an unresolved V gene, and why the rest are absent is not known. V, J and clone size are taken as reported in that table, and D and trimming were inferred from the DNA itself. This sample is represented by about 93,000 clones; roughly four fifths of them were singletons. Over 0.5% of the sample belongs to the ten largest clones.

Spanning cysteine to phenylalanine, the CDR3 consists of 12 amino acids. Only the CDR3 region is kept as DNA, spanning 36 bases read in frame from base 1. The V and J ends are trimmed by 7 bases and 7 bases, leaving 16 bases between them. Looking up the germline V gene yields CDR1 SQVTM and CDR2 ANQGSEA. Here the chain combines TRBV29-1 and TRBJ1-1; a tentative D match to TRBD1 spans 6 bases. Sequencing was done on a sample of PBMCs. The clonotype comes from a man younger than 45 in good health and CMV-seronegative. The DNA sequence is as follows: TGCAGCGCCCGCCAAGGGGGTCTTGAAGCTTTCTTT. The resulting protein is CSARQGGLEAFF.